This is a list of T cell receptor beta chains from one sample in a study of blood T cell repertoires in COVID-19. Here immunoSEQ multiplex PCR was the method, and the copy in TCRdb shows in-frame clones only, minus some. The sample records 150,000 to 200,000 clones, about 85% being singletons. Specimen: peripheral blood. These TCRs come from a woman aged 45 to 65 with COVID-19, enrolled during active disease. Both conserved end residues are part of each CDR3. D genes are given only for firm matches. For some rows the clone size is stated as once, few or many, or as a class when expanded; others skip it.

size | D | J | V | DNA | CDR3
- | - | TRBJ2-5 | TRBV3-1/TRBV3-2 | TGTGCCAGCAGCCGCCTAGTCGAGACCCAGTACTTC | CASSRLVETQYF
- | - | TRBJ1-3 | TRBV18 | TGTGCCAGCTCACCACCGGAGGATTTCTCTGGAAACACCATATATTTT | CASSPPEDFSGNTIYF
- | - | TRBJ2-7 | TRBV6-5 | TGTGCCATTACGGGACACTCCTACGAGCAGTACTTC | CAITGHSYEQYF
- | TRBD1 | TRBJ1-2 | TRBV7-2 | TGTGCCAGCAGCTTAGCGCCGGGACAGGGCCATGGCTACACCTTC | CASSLAPGQGHGYTF
- | TRBD2 | TRBJ2-3 | TRBV3-1/TRBV3-2 | TGTGCCAGCGCGAAGGGGGCCACTAGCGGGGGAAGAGATACGCAGTATTTT | CASAKGATSGGRDTQYF
- | TRBD1 | TRBJ2-2 | TRBV20-1 | TGCAGTGCTAGTGCGCAGGGGGCTAACACCGGGGAGCTGTTTTTT | CSASAQGANTGELFF
- | - | TRBJ1-1 | TRBV7-2 | TGTGCCAGCAGCTTAGCGTATAGGGGCTATGAAGCTTTCTTT | CASSLAYRGYEAFF
- | - | TRBJ2-7 | TRBV30 | TGTGCCTGGAGTGTTTTAGGGGCTGGAGAGCAGTACTTC | CAWSVLGAGEQYF
few | TRBD1 | TRBJ1-1 | TRBV10-1 | TGCGCCAGCCCCGGTAGGGGACAGCTGATGAACACTGAAGCTTTCTTT | CASPGRGQLMNTEAFF
- | - | TRBJ1-6 | TRBV5-1 | TGCGCCAGCAGCTTGGAGCCGGGACTGAGTTCACCCCTCCACTTT | CASSLEPGLSSPLHF
- | - | TRBJ2-1 | TRBV4-3 | TGCGCCAGCAGCCAAGAAATTGGGCAGGTCAATGAGCAGTTCTTC | CASSQEIGQVNEQFF
- | - | TRBJ1-4 | TRBV19 | TGTGCCAGTAGGCCCCGGGGAGGGCATGCTACTAATGAAAAACTGTTTTTT | CASRPRGGHATNEKLFF
- | - | TRBJ1-2 | TRBV5-1 | TGCGCCAGCAGCTCCTACGGGGTATCAAATGGCTACACCTTC | CASSSYGVSNGYTF
- | - | TRBJ2-7 | TRBV20-1 | TGCAGTGCTAATGCGCCCTACGAGCAGTACTTC | CSANAPYEQYF
- | TRBD1 | TRBJ1-5 | TRBV19 | TGTGCCAGTAGTAGGGGGACAGGAGGGGGTCAGCCCCAGCATTTT | CASSRGTGGGQPQHF
- | TRBD1 | TRBJ2-1 | TRBV18 | TGTGCCAGCTCACCAAGGGACAGCTCCTACAATGAGCAGTTCTTC | CASSPRDSSYNEQFF
- | - | TRBJ1-4 | TRBV30 | TGTGCCTGGACAGGGCCAACTAATGAAAAACTGTTTTTT | CAWTGPTNEKLFF
- | - | TRBJ1-2 | TRBV3-1/TRBV3-2 | TGTGCCAGCAGCCAACGACGGACAGCAGTGAACTATGGCTACACCTTC | CASSQRRTAVNYGYTF
- | TRBD2 | TRBJ2-3 | TRBV9 | TGTGCCAGCAGCCTACAGGCGGGGGGCCGCACAGATACGCAGTATTTT | CASSLQAGGRTDTQYF
once | - | TRBJ1-4 | TRBV29-1 | TGCAGCGTTGAAGTCTGGGCGCCTAATGAAAAACTGTTTTTT | CSVEVWAPNEKLFF
- | - | TRBJ1-4 | TRBV5-5 | TGTGCCAGCAGCCAGTGGACCGGGGGTTCCGAAAAACTGTTTTTT | CASSQWTGGSEKLFF
- | TRBD1 | TRBJ1-4 | TRBV10-3 | TGTGCCATCAGCGGCGGGACAGGGGTTGGGGAAAAACTGTTTTTT | CAISGGTGVGEKLFF
- | - | TRBJ1-4 | TRBV10-3 | TGTGCCATCAGTAGCGGGTCCTTTTCCGGGACCCATGAAAAACTGTTTTTT | CAISSGSFSGTHEKLFF
- | TRBD1 | TRBJ2-3 | TRBV5-1 | TGCGCCAGCTCACGACAGGGGTATGGCACAGATACGCAGTATTTT | CASSRQGYGTDTQYF
- | TRBD1 | TRBJ2-7 | TRBV7-2 | TGTGCCAGCAGCCCAACAGGGGATCTCGAGCAGTACTTC | CASSPTGDLEQYF
- | TRBD1 | TRBJ1-5 | TRBV10-2 | TGCGCCAGCAGGATGGGACAGGGGCCATCAAATCAGCCCCAGCATTTT | CASRMGQGPSNQPQHF